This T cell receptor beta chain was sequenced during a study of molecular identifiers for immune sequencing clone quantification. Study details: RNA, taken in replicates from about 20,000 or 100,000 naive CD8 cells, was split five ways, with four sequenced. The study, taken as a whole, reports: Investigators reportedly could detect spiked Jurkat TCR RNA from one cell among over 900,000 naive cells. The study found clones above 20 RNA copies held over 97% of effector molecules and under 1% in naive cells.

One entry per CDR3 protein results from TCRdb running MiXCR on the PCR reads. The table shows 550,000 to 750,000 distinct CDR3 sequences, with 20% occurring only once. CDR1 and CDR2 from the germline V gene are LGHNA and YSLEER. V was pared by 3 bases and J by 5 bases, with 16 bases between. The CDR3 runs 16 residues. This clonotype has just a few counts. Antigen: not known. The chain has TRBV4-3 and TRBJ1-4, with a possible D match to TRBD1 (6 bases). Sequenced material: naive CD8+ T cells from blood, with Jurkat cell RNA spiked in. Subset meaning: FACS-sorted CD8+CD4-CCR7+CD45RA+ naive T cells. This sequence was found in a human donor in good health. Some libraries in this study had Jurkat cell RNA spiked in. CDR3 sequence reads: CASSQDGQRINEKLFF. CDR3 nucleotides: TGCGCCAGCAGCCAGGACGGACAGAGGATAAATGAAAAACTGTTTTTT.